These 12 T cell receptor beta chains were sequenced from one sample in a study of a mutant IDH1 vaccine in newly diagnosed glioma. As to time point: baseline, week 1 (first vaccination visit). Treatment meaning: pre-vaccination baseline after standard-of-care therapy. Profiling relied on immunoSEQ multiplex PCR, and the TCRdb table lists in-frame clones only, not all of them. The sample includes about 92,000 clones, 83% of them seen just once. The sample was PBMCs, taken from a glioma patient treated with radiotherapy, temozolomide or both. Every receptor here comes from a woman aged 50 to 60 with glioma.

This chain links TRBV4-1 with TRBJ2-1; 13 bases are shared with TRBD2. This CDR3 comprises 17 residues. V shed 2 bases and J 5 bases; nucleotides not matched to a gene: 6. CDR1 and CDR2 (germline): MGHRA, YSYEKL. CDR3 protein: CASSQWVGTSGDNEQFF. The CDR3 bases are TGCGCCAGCAGCCAATGGGTAGGGACTAGCGGGGACAATGAGCAGTTCTTC.

The genes are TRBV25-1 and TRBJ2-5, with D perhaps matching TRBD2 (7 bases). The CDR3 extends over 16 amino acids. The V end was cut by 2 bases, the J end by 5 bases, with 18 bases between. Per germline, CDR1 MGHDK and CDR2 SYGVNS. CDR3 sequence (DNA): TGTGCCAGCAGTGAAACCTTTTGGACAGCGGGGGAGACCCAGTACTTC. Protein sequence: CASSETFWTAGETQYF. Complete variable domain (other parts from reference TRBV25-1 and TRBJ2-5): EADIYQTPRYLVIGTGKKITLECSQTMGHDKMYWYQQDPGMELHLIHYSYGVNSTEKGDLSSESTVSRIRTEHFPLTLESARPSHTSQYLCASSETFWTAGETQYFGPGTRLLVL.

This clone has only a few counts. The gene calls are TRBV28 and TRBJ1-2; TRBD1 might be the D (5 bases). Germline CDR1 MDHEN, CDR2 SYDVKM. V lost 6 bases, J lost 5 bases, and 13 bases lay in between. The CDR3 consists of 13 residues. CDR3 sequence: CASRSDSFYGYTF. The CDR3 DNA sequence: TGTGCCAGCAGATCCGACAGCTTTTATGGCTACACCTTC.

V and J are TRBV4-2 and TRBJ2-1, with 7 bases aligning to TRBD2. The CDR3 has 17 amino acids. V lost 0 bases, J lost 8 bases, and 13 bases stayed unmatched. The germline gives CDR1 LGHNA, CDR2 YNFKEQ. CDR3 amino acids: CASSQEPALASIDEQFF. CDR3 DNA: TGTGCCAGCAGCCAAGAGCCGGCACTAGCGTCGATCGATGAGCAGTTCTTC.

This clone was detected only once. V and J are TRBV5-1 and TRBJ1-2; D is unclear. V was shortened by 4 bases and J by 9 bases, with 13 bases between the two germline ends. The CDR3 has 12 residues. The germline CDR1 and CDR2 sequences are SGHRS and YFSETQ. The CDR3 sequence: CASSPEVKSYTF. The CDR3 DNA sequence: TGCGCCAGCAGCCCGGAGGTTAAGAGCTACACCTTC.

The chain employs TRBV19 and TRBJ1-1, with D perhaps TRBD1 (6 bases). The CDR3 has 14 amino acids. Germline CDR1 reads LNHDA; CDR2 reads SQIVND (reference sequence). Trimming took off 6 bases at V and 4 bases at J, with 15 bases between the two ends. The CDR3 loop reads CASSEQGLFTEAFF. The CDR3 DNA reads as TGTGCCAGTAGCGAACAGGGTCTGTTCACTGAAGCTTTCTTT. The full variable domain, rest sourced from reference TRBV19 and TRBJ1-1, is DGGITQSPKYLFRKEGQNVTLSCEQNLNHDAMYWYRQDPGQGLRLIYYSQIVNDFQKGDIAEGYSVSREKKESFPLTVTSAQKNPTAFYLCASSEQGLFTEAFFGQGTRLTVV.

The chain employs TRBV14 and TRBJ1-1, with D perhaps TRBD1 (6 bases). Looked up from germline, CDR1 is SGHDN and CDR2 is FVKESK. This CDR3 contains 13 residues. Trimming took 3 bases from V and 1 from J, leaving 6 bases between them. The CDR3, as DNA: TGTGCCAGCAGCCAGGGACAGAACACTGAAGCTTTCTTT. It codes for CASSQGQNTEAFF.

This chain uses TRBV5-1 with TRBJ2-3; TRBD2 might be the D (6 bases). Germline V gives CDR1 SGHRS, CDR2 YFSETQ. With 1 base removed from V and 6 bases from J, the gap between germline ends came to 15 bases. The CDR3 consists of 15 residues. CDR3 coding DNA: TGCGCCAGCAGCTTGCAGTGGACTGGAGGGGATACGCAGTATTTT. It translates to CASSLQWTGGDTQYF.

The chain carries TRBV2 and TRBJ1-3; the match to TRBD1 covers 7 bases. The CDR3 extends over 18 amino acids. CDR1 SNHLY and CDR2 FYNNEI come from the germline V gene. V lost 5 bases to trimming and J lost 2 bases; unmatched junction nucleotides: 15. In nucleotides, the CDR3 is TGTGCCAGCAGTTTGACAGGGCGGAGGGATACTACTGGAAACACCATATATTTT. Its translation is CASSLTGRRDTTGNTIYF.

This sequence joins TRBV5-6 and TRBJ2-1, with D perhaps assigned TRBD1 or TRBD2 (6 bases each). The CDR3 runs to 18 residues. The V end lost 4 bases, the J end lost 1 base, and 21 bases lay between the germline ends. Germline CDR1 SGHDT, CDR2 YYEEEE. The CDR3 coding sequence is TGTGCCAGCAGCGTAGGGGGTCACGGGGGTAGGTCCTACAATGAGCAGTTCTTC. Amino acid sequence: CASSVGGHGGRSYNEQFF.

The chain couples TRBV6-1 to TRBJ1-2, with 9 bases matching TRBD1. CDR3 length: 13 residues. Germline assignment: CDR1 MNHNS and CDR2 SASEGT. Trimming took 6 bases from V and 6 from J; bases not matched to a gene: 5. CDR3 region: CASSIRDRDGYTF. The DNA for the CDR3 is TGTGCCAGCAGCATCCGGGACAGGGATGGCTACACCTTC.

In this sample, this clone turned up a few times. This chain joins TRBV7-2 and TRBJ1-1, with D perhaps TRBD1 (5 bases). The CDR3 is made up of 14 amino acids. Per germline, CDR1 SGHTA and CDR2 FQGNSA. V gave up 5 bases and J gave up 3 bases, with 13 bases separating them. In nucleotides, the CDR3 is TGTGCCAGCAGCCCTGGGACGTGGGACACTGAAGCTTTCTTT. It encodes CASSPGTWDTEAFF. The whole variable domain, remainder taken from reference TRBV7-2 and TRBJ1-1, is GAGVSQSPSNKVTEKGKDVELRCDPISGHTALYWYRQSLGQGLEFLIYFQGNSAPDKSGLPSDRFSAERTGGSVSTLTIQRTQQEDSAVYLCASSPGTWDTEAFFGQGTRLTVV.